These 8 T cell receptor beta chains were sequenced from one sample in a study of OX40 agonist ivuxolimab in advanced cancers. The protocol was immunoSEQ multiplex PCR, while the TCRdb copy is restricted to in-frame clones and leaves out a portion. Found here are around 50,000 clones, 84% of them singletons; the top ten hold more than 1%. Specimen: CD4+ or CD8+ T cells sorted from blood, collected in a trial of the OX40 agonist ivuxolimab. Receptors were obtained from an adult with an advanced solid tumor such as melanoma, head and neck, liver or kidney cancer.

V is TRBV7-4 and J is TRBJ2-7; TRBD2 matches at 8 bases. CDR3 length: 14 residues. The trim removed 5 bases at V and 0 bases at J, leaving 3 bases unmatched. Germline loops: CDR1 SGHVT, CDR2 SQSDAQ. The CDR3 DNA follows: TGTGCCAGCAGCCGGGGACTAGACTCCTACGAGCAGTACTTC. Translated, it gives CASSRGLDSYEQYF.

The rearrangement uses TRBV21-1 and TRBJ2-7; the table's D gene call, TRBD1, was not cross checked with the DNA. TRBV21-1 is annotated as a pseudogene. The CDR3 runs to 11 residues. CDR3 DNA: TGTGCCAGCAGCAAACAGGTCGAGCAGTACTTC. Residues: CASSKQVEQYF.

The chain's CDR3 is CASSPGQGTYEQYF. DNA for the CDR3: TGTGCCAGCTCCCCTGGACAGGGGACCTACGAGCAGTACTTC. V and J are TRBV18 and TRBJ2-7; 9 bases align to TRBD1. CDR3 size: 14 residues. Germline V gene sequence: CDR1 KGHSH, CDR2 LQKENI. Trimming at V came to 6 bases and at J to 2 bases, leaving 5 bases not matched to a gene.

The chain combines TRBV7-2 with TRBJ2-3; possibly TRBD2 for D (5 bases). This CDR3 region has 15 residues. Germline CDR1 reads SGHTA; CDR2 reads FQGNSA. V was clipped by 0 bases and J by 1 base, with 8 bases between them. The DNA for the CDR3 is TGTGCCAGCAGCTTAGCGGTTAGCGGCACAGATACGCAGTATTTT. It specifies CASSLAVSGTDTQYF.

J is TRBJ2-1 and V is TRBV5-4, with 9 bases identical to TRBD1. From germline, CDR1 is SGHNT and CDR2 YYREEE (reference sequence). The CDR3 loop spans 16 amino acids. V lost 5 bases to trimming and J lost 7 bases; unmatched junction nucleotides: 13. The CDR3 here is CASSPAAGQGRNEQFF. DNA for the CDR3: TGTGCCAGCAGTCCAGCTGCTGGACAGGGGCGGAATGAGCAGTTCTTC.

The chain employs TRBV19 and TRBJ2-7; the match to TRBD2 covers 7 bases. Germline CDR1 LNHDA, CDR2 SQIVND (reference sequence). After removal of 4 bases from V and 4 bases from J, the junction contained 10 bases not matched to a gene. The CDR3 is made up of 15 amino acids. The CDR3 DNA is TGTGCCAGTAGTAAAGCCCTAGCGGAGATATACGAGCAGTACTTC. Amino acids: CASSKALAEIYEQYF. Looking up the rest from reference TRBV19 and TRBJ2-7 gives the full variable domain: DGGITQSPKYLFRKEGQNVTLSCEQNLNHDAMYWYRQDPGQGLRLIYYSQIVNDFQKGDIAEGYSVSREKKESFPLTVTSAQKNPTAFYLCASSKALAEIYEQYFGPGTRLTVT.

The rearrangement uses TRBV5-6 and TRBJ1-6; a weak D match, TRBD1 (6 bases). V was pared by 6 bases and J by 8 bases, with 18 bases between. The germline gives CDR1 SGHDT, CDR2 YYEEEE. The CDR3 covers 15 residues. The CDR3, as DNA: TGTGCCAGCAACATGGACAGCGGGGCTTATTCACCCCTCCACTTT. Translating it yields CASNMDSGAYSPLHF.

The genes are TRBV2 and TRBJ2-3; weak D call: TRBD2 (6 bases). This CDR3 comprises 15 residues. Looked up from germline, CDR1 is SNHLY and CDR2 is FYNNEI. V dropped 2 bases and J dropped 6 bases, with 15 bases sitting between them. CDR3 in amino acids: CASSENLGGSDTQYF. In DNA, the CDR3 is TGTGCCAGCAGTGAAAACCTAGGAGGGAGTGATACGCAGTATTTT.